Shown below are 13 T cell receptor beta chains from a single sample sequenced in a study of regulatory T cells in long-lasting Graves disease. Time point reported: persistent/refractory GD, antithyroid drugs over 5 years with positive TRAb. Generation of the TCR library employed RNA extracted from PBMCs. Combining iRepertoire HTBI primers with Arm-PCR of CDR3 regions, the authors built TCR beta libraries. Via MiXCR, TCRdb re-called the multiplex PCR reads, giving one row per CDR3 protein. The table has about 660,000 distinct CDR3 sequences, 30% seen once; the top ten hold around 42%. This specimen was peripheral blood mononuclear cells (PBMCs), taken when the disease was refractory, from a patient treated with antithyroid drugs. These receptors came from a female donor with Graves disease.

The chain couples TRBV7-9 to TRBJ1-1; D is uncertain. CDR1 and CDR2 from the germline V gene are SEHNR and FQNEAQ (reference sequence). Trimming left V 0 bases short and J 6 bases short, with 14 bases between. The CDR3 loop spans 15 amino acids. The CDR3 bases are TGTGCCAGCAGCTTAGCCAACCAAGCTATGGCTGAAGCTTTCTTT. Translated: CASSLANQAMAEAFF.

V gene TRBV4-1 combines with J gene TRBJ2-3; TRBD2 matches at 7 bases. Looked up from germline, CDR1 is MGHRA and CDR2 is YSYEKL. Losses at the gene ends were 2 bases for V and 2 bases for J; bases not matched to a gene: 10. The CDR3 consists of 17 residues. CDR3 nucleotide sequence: TGCGCCAGCAGCCAACGGCTAGCGGCCTCTTTCACAGATACGCAGTATTTT. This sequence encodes CASSQRLAASFTDTQYF.

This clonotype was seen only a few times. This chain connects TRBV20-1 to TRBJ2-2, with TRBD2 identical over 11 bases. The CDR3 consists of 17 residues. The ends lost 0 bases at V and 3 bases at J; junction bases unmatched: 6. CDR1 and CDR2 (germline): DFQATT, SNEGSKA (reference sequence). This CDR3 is CSARDLGTSGDTGELFF. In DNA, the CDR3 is TGCAGTGCTAGAGATCTCGGGACTAGCGGAGACACCGGGGAGCTGTTTTTT.

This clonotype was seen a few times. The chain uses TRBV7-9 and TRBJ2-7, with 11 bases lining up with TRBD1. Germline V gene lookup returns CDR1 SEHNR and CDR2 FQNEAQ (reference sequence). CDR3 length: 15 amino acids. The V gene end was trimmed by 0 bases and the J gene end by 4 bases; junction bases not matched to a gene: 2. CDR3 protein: CASSLAGQGAYEQYF. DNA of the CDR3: TGTGCCAGCAGCTTAGCAGGACAGGGGGCGTACGAGCAGTACTTC. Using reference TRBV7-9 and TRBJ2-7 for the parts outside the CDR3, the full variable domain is DTGVSQNPRHKITKRGQNVTFRCDPISEHNRLYWYRQTLGQGPEFLTYFQNEAQLEKSRLLSDRFSAERPKGSFSTLEIQRTEQGDSAMYLCASSLAGQGAYEQYFGPGTRLTVT.

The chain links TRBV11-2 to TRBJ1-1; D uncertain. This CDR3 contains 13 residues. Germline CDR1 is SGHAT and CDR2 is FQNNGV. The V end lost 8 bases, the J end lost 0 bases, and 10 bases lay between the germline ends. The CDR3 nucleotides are TGTGCCAGCGCAACTCCCTTGAACACTGAAGCTTTCTTT. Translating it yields CASATPLNTEAFF.

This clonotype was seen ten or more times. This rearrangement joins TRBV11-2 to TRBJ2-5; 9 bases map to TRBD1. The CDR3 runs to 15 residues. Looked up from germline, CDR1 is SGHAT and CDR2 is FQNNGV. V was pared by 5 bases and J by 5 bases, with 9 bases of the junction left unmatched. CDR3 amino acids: CASSPTGGLFETQYF. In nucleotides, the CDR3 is TGTGCCAGCAGCCCGACAGGGGGTTTATTCGAGACCCAGTACTTC.

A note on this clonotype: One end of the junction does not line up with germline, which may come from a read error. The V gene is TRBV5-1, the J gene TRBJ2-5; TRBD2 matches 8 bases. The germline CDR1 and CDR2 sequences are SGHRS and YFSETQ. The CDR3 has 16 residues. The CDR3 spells CASSLLPGGLRETQYF. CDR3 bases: TGCGCCAGCAGCTTGTTGCCGGGAGGGTTGCGGGAGACCCAATACTTC.

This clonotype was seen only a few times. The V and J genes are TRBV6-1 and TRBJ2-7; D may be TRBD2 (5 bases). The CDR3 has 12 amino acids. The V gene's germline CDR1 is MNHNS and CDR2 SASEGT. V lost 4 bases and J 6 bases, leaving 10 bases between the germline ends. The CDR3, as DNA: TGTGCCAGCAGTGCAGGAGGCTCCGAGCAGTACTTC. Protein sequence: CASSAGGSEQYF.

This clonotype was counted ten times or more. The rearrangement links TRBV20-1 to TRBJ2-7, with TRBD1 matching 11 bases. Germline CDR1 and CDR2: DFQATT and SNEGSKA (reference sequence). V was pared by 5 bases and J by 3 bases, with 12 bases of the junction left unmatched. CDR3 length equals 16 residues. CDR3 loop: CSAHPGLGQGVYEQYF. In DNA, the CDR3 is TGCAGTGCTCACCCCGGGTTGGGACAGGGGGTCTACGAGCAGTACTTC.

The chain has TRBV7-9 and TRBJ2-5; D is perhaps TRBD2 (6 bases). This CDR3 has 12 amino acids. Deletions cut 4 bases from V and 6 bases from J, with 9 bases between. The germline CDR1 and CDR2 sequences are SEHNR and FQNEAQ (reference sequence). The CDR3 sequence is CASSSGRQTQYF. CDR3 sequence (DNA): TGTGCCAGCAGCTCAGGGAGGCAGACCCAGTACTTC.

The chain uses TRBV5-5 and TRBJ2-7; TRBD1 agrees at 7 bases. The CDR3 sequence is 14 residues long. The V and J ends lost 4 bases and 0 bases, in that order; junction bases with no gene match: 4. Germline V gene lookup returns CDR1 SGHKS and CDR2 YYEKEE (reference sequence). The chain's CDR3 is CASSLGQASYEQYF. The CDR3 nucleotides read TGTGCCAGCAGCCTAGGACAGGCCTCCTACGAGCAGTACTTC.

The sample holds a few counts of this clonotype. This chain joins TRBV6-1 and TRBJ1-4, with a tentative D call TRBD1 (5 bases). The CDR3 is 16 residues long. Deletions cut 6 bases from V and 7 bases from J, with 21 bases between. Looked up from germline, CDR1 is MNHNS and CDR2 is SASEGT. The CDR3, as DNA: TGTGCCAGCAGCGACAGAGGTCCGGTTGATAGTGAAAAACTGTTTTTT. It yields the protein CASSDRGPVDSEKLFF.

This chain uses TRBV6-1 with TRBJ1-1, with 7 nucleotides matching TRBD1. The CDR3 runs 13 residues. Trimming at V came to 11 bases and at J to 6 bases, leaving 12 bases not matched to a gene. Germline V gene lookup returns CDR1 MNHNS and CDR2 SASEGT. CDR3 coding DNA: TGTGCCTCAGCTCAGGGGGGTATCGCTGAAGCTTTCTTT. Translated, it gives CASAQGGIAEAFF.